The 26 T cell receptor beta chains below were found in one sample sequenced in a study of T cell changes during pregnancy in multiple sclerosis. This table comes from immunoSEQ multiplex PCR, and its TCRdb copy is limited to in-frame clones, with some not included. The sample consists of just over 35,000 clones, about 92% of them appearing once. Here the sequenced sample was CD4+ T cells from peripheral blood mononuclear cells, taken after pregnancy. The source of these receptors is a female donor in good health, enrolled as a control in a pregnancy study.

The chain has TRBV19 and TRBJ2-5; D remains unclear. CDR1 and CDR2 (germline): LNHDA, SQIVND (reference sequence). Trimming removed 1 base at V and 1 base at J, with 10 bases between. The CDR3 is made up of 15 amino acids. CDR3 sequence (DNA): TGTGCCAGTAGTATAGCCGGTGGGCTCCAAGAGACCCAGTACTTC. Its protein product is CASSIAGGLQETQYF.

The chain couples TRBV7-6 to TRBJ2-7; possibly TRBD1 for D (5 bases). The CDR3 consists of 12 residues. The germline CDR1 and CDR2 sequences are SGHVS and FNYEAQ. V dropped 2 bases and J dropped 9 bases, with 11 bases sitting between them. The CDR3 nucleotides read TGTGCCAGCAGCTTAATAGGGGAAGGGCAGTACTTC. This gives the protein CASSLIGEGQYF.

The CDR3 protein is CASSGGAGGPETQYF. The CDR3 bases are TGTGCCAGCAGCGGAGGAGCGGGGGGGCCTGAGACCCAGTACTTC. V is TRBV7-2 and J is TRBJ2-5; 10 bases are a match to TRBD2. Looked up from germline, CDR1 is SGHTA and CDR2 is FQGNSA. J gave up 5 bases and V 5 bases, and 8 bases lay outside the gene matches. CDR3 length: 15 residues.

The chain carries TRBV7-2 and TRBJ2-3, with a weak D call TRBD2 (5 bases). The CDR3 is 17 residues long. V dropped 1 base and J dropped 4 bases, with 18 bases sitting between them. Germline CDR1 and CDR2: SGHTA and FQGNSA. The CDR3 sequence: CASSLGGRGFGSDTQYF. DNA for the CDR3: TGTGCCAGCAGCTTAGGAGGTCGGGGTTTTGGTTCAGATACGCAGTATTTT.

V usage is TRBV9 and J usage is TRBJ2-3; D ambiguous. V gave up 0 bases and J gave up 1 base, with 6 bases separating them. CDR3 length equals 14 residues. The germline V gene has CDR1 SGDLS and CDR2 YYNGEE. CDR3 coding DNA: TGTGCCAGCAGCGTAGACTTAGGCACAGATACGCAGTATTTT. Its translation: CASSVDLGTDTQYF. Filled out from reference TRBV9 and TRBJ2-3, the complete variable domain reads DSGVTQTPKHLITATGQRVTLRCSPRSGDLSVYWYQQSLDQGLQFLIQYYNGEERAKGNILERFSAQQFPDLHSELNLSSLELGDSALYFCASSVDLGTDTQYFGPGTRLTVL.

The CDR3 protein is CASSKGGGGAGEQYF. In DNA form, the CDR3 reads TGTGCCAGCAGCAAAGGAGGCGGGGGGGCCGGCGAGCAGTACTTC. The V gene is TRBV21-1, the J gene TRBJ2-7; the D call of TRBD2 is as the table states it, not checked on the DNA. TRBV21-1 is flagged as a pseudogene. This CDR3 spans 15 amino acids.

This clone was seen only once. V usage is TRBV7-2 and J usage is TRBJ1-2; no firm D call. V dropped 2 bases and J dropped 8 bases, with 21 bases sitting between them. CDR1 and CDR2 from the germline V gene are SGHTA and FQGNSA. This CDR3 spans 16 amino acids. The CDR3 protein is CASSLLAVPLQAGYTF. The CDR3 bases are TGTGCCAGCAGCTTATTGGCAGTCCCCCTTCAGGCAGGCTACACCTTC.

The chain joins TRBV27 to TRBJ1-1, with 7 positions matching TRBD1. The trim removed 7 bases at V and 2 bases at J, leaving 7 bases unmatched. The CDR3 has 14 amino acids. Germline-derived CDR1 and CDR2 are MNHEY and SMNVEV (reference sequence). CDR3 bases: TGTGCCAGCACTACCACAGGGGTTAACACTGAAGCTTTCTTT. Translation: CASTTTGVNTEAFF.

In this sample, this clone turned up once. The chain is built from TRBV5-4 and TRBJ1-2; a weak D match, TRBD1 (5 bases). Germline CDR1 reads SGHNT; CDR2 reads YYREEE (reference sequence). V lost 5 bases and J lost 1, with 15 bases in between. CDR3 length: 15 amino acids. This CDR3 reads CASRSTGQSNYGYTF. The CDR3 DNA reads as TGTGCCAGCAGGAGTACAGGTCAGAGTAACTATGGCTACACCTTC.

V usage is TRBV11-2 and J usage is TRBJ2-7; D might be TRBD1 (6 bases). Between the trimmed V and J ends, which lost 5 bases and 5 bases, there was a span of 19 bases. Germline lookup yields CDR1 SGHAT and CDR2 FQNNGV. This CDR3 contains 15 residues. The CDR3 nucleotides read TGTGCCAGCAGCCCCCTTACAGGGATCCGCCACGAGCAGTACTTC. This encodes CASSPLTGIRHEQYF.

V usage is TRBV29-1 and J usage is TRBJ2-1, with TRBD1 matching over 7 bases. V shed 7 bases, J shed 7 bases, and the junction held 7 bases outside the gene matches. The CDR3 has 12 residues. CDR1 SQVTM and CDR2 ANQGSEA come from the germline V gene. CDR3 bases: TGCAGCGCCAGACAGGGAACGAATGAGCAGTTCTTC. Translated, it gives CSARQGTNEQFF.

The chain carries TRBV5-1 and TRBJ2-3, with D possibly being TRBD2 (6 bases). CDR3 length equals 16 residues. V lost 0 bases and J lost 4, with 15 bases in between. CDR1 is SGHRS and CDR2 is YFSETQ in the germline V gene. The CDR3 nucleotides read TGCGCCAGCAGCTTGGTGGCGGGATCAGCACCAGATACGCAGTATTTT. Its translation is CASSLVAGSAPDTQYF. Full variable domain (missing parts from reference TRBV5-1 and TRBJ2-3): KAGVTQTPRYLIKTRGQQVTLSCSPISGHRSVSWYQQTPGQGLQFLFEYFSETQRNKGNFPGRFSGRQFSNSRSEMNVSTLELGDSALYLCASSLVAGSAPDTQYFGPGTRLTVL.

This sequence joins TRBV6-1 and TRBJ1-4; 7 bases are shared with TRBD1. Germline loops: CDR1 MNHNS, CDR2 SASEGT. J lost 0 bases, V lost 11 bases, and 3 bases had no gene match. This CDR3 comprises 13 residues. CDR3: CACQGATNEKLFF. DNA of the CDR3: TGTGCCTGTCAGGGGGCAACTAATGAAAAACTGTTTTTT.

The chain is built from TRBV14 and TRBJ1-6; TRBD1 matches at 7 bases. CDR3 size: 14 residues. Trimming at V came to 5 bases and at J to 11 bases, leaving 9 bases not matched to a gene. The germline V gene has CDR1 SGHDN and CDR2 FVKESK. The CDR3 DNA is TGTGCCAGCAGCAAAACAGGGGCAGAGACACCCCTCCACTTT. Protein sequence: CASSKTGAETPLHF.

CDR3 DNA: TGTGCCAGCAGCCAAGAGTCGCTGCAGGGGGGAACCAAAAACATTCAGTACTTC. Residues: CASSQESLQGGTKNIQYF. The chain recombines TRBV14 with TRBJ2-4; weak D call: TRBD1 (7 bases). The CDR3 is 18 amino acids. Germline CDR1 is SGHDN and CDR2 is FVKESK. The V and J ends lost 0 bases and 2 bases respectively, with 17 bases between them.

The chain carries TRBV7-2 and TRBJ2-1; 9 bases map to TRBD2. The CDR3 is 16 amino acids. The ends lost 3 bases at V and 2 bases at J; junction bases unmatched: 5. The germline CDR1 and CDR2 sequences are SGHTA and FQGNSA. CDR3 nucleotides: TGTGCCAGCAGCTTGTCAGCGGGGGGACCCTACAATGAGCAGTTCTTC. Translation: CASSLSAGGPYNEQFF.

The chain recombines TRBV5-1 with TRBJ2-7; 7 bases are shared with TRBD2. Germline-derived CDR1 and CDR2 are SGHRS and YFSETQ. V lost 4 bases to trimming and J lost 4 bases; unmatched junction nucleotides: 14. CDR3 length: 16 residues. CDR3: CASSPGWTRERYEQYF. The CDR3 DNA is TGCGCCAGCAGCCCGGGGTGGACTAGAGAACGGTACGAGCAGTACTTC.

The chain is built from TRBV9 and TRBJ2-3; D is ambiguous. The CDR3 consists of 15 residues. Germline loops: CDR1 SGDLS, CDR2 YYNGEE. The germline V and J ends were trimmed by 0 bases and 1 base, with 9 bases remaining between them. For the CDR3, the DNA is TGTGCCAGCAGCGTAGGTATAGCTGGCACAGATACGCAGTATTTT. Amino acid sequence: CASSVGIAGTDTQYF.

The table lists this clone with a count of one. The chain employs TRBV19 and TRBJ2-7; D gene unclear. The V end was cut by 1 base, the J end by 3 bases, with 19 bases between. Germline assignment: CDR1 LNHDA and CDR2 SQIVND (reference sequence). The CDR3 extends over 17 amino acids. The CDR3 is CASSIAVAAGSLYEQYF. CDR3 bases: TGTGCCAGTAGTATAGCTGTGGCGGCTGGTTCTCTCTACGAGCAGTACTTC.

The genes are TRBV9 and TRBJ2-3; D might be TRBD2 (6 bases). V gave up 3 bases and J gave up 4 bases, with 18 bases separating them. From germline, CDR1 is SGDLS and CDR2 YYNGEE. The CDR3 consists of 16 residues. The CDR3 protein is CASSGRGRVTADTQYF. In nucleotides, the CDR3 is TGTGCCAGCAGCGGGAGGGGCCGGGTTACCGCAGATACGCAGTATTTT.

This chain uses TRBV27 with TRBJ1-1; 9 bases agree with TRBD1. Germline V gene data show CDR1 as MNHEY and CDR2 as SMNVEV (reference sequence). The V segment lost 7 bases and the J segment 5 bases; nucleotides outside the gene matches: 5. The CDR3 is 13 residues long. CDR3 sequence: CASTTGGRTEAFF. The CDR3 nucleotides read TGTGCCAGCACGACAGGGGGGCGAACTGAAGCTTTCTTT.

CDR3 coding DNA: TGTGCCAGCAGCCGAATCGGACAGGGGAGAGGAGCTTTCTTT. Its protein is CASSRIGQGRGAFF. V is TRBV6-5 and J is TRBJ1-1; 9 nucleotides match TRBD1. The trim removed 6 bases at V and 10 bases at J, leaving 12 bases unmatched. The germline CDR1 and CDR2 sequences are MNHEY and SVGAGI. The CDR3 covers 14 residues.

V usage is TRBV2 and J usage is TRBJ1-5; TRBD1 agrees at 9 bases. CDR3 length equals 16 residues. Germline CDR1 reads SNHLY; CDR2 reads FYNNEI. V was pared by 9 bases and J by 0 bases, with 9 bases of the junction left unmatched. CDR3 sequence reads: CARGQGTLNSNQPQHF. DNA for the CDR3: TGTGCCAGAGGACAGGGGACCTTAAATAGCAATCAGCCCCAGCATTTT.

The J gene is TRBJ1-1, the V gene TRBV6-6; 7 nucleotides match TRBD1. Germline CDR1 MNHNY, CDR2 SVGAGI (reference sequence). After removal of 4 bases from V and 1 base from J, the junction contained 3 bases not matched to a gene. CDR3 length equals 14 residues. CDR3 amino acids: CASSFRGRNTEAFF. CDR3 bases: TGTGCCAGCAGTTTCAGGGGGAGGAACACTGAAGCTTTCTTT.

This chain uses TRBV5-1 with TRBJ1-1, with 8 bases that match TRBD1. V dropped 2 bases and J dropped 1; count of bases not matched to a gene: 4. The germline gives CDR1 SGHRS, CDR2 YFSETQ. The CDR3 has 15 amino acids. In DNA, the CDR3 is TGCGCCAGCAGCTTCAGGGGGCGCACGAACACTGAAGCTTTCTTT. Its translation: CASSFRGRTNTEAFF.

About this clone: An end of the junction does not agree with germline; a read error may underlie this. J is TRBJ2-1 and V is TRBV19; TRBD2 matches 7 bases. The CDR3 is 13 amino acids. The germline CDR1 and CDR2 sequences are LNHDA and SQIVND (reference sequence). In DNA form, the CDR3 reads TGTGCCAGTAGTCTGTCGACTAGCAATGAGCGGTTCTTC. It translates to CASSLSTSNERFF.